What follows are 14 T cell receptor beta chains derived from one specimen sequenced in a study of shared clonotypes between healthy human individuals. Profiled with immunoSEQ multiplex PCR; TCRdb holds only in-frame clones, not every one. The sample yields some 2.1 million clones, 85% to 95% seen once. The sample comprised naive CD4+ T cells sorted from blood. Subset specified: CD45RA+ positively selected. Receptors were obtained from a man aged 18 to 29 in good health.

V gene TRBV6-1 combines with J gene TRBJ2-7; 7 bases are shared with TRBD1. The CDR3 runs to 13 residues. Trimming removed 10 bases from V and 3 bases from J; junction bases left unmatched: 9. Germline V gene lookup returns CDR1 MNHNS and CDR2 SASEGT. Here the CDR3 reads CATQPGQNYEQYF. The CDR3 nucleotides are TGTGCCACCCAGCCGGGACAGAACTACGAGCAGTACTTC.

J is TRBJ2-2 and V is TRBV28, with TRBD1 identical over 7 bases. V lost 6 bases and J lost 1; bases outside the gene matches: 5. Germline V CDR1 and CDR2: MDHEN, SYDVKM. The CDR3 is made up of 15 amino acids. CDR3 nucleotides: TGTGCCAGCAGAACCCGGACAGGGAACACCGGGGAGCTGTTTTTT. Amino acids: CASRTRTGNTGELFF.

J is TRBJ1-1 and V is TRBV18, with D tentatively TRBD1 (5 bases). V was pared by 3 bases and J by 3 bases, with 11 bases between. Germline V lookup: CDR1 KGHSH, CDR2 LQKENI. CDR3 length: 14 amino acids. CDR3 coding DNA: TGTGCCAGCTCACCCGGGGCTGGCGACACTGAAGCTTTCTTT. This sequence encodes CASSPGAGDTEAFF.

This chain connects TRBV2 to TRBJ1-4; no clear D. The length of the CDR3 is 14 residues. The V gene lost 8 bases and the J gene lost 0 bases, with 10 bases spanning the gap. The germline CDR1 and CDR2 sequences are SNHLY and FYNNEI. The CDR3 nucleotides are TGTGCCAGCCGATACGGTGCAACTAATGAAAAACTGTTTTTT. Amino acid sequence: CASRYGATNEKLFF. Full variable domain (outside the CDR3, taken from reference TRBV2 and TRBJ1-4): EPEVTQTPSHQVTQMGQEVILRCVPISNHLYFYWYRQILGQKVEFLVSFYNNEISEKSEIFDDQFSVERPDGSNFTLKIRSTKLEDSAMYFCASRYGATNEKLFFGSGTQLSVL.

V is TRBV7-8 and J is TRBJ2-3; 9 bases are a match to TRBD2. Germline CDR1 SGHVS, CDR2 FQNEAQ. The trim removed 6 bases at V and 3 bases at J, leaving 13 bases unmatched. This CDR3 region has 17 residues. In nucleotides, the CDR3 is TGTGCCAGCAGTCAAACGGCGCGGGAGGGCCGTACAGATACGCAGTATTTT. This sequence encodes CASSQTAREGRTDTQYF. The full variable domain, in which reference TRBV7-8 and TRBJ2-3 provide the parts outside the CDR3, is GAGVSQSPRYKVAKRGQDVALRCDPISGHVSLFWYQQALGQGPEFLTYFQNEAQLDKSGLPSDRFFAERPEGSVSTLKIQRTQQEDSAVYLCASSQTAREGRTDTQYFGPGTRLTVL.

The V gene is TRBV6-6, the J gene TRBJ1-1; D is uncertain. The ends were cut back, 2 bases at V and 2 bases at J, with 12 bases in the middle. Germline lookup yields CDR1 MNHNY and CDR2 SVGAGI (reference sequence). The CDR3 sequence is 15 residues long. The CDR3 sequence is CASSYGWLGNTEAFF. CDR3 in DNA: TGTGCCAGCAGTTACGGGTGGTTGGGAAACACTGAAGCTTTCTTT.

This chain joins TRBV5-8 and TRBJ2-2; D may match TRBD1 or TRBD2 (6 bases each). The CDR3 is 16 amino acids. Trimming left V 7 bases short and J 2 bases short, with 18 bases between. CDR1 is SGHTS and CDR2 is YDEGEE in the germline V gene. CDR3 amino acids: CASDGGGTPNTGELFF. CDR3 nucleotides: TGTGCCAGCGATGGTGGCGGGACACCTAACACCGGGGAGCTGTTTTTT. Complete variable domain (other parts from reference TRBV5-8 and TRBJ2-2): EAGVTQSPTHLIKTRGQQATLRCSPISGHTSVYWYQQALGLGLQFLLWYDEGEERNRGNFPPRFSGRQFPNYSSELNVNALELEDSALYLCASDGGGTPNTGELFFGEGSRLTVL.

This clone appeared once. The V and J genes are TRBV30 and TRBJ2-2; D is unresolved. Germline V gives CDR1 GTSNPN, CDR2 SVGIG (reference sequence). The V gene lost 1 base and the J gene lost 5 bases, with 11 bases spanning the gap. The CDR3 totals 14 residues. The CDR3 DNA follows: TGTGCCTGGAGTGGCTTGGACGGGACCGGGGAGCTGTTTTTT. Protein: CAWSGLDGTGELFF. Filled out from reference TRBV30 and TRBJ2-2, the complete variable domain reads SQTIHQWPATLVQPVGSPLSLECTVEGTSNPNLYWYRQAAGRGLQLLFYSVGIGQISSEVPQNLSASRPQDRQFILSSKKLLLSDSGFYLCAWSGLDGTGELFFGEGSRLTVL.

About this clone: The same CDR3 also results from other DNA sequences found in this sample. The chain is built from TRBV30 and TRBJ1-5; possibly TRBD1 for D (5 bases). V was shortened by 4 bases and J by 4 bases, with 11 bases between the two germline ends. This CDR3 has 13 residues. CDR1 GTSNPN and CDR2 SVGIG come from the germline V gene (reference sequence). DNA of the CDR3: TGTGCCTGGACGACTGGGGGGAATCAGCCCCAGCATTTT. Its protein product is CAWTTGGNQPQHF.

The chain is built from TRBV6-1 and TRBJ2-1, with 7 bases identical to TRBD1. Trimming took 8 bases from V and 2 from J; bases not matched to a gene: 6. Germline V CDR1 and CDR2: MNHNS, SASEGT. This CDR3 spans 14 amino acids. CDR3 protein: CASDRDRAYNEQFF. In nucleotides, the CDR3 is TGTGCCAGCGACCGGGACAGAGCCTACAATGAGCAGTTCTTC.

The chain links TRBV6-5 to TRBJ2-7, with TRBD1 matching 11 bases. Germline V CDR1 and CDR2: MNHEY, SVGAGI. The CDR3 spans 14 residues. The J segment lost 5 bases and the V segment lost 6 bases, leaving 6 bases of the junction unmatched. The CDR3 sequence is CASSRSDRGHEQYF. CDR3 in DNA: TGTGCCAGCAGCCGTTCGGACAGGGGGCACGAGCAGTACTTC.

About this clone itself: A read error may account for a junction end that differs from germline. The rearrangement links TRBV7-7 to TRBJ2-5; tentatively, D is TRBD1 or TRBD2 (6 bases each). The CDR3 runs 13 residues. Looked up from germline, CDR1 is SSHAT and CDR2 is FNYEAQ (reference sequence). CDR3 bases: TGTGCTAGCAGCTTTCAGGGGAGGGAGACCCAGTACTTC. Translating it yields CASSFQGRETQYF.

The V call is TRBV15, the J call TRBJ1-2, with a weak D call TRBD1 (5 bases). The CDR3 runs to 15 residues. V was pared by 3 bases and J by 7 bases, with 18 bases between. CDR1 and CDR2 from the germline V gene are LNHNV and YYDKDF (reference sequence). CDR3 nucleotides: TGTGCCACCAGCAGTGAAACCGGGACTTCAACTGGCTACACCTTC. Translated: CATSSETGTSTGYTF.

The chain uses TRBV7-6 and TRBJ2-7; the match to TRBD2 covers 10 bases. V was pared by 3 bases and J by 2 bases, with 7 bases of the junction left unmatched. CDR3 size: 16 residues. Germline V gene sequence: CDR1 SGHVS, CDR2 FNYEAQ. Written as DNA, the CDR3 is TGTGCCAGCAGCTTGACCGGGACTAGCGCAACCTACGAGCAGTACTTC. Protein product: CASSLTGTSATYEQYF.